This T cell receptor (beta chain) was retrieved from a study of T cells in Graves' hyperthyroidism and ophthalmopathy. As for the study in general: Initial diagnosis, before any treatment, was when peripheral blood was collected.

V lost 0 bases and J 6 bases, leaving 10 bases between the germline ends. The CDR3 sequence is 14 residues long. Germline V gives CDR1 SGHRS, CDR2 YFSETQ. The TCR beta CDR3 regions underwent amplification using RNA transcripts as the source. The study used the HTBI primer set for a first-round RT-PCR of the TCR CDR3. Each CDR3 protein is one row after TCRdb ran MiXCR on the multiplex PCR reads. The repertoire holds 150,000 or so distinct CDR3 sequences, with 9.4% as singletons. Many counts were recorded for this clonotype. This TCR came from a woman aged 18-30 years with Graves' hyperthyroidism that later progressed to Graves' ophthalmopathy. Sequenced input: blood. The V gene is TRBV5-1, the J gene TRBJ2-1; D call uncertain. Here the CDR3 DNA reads TGCGCCAGCAGCTTGGCGGTTGATTCCAATGAGCAGTTCTTC. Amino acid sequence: CASSLAVDSNEQFF. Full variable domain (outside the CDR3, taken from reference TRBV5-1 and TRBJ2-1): KAGVTQTPRYLIKTRGQQVTLSCSPISGHRSVSWYQQTPGQGLQFLFEYFSETQRNKGNFPGRFSGRQFSNSRSEMNVSTLELGDSALYLCASSLAVDSNEQFFGPGTRLTVL.